These 11 T cell receptor beta chains share one sample of origin, sequenced in a study of T cells in Graves' hyperthyroidism and ophthalmopathy. Amplification yielded TCR beta CDR3 regions, with RNA transcripts as the source. HTBI primers were employed in a first-round RT-PCR of the TCR CDR3. TCRdb processed the multiplex PCR reads anew with MiXCR; each CDR3 protein has one entry. The sample lists hundreds of thousands of distinct CDR3 sequences, around 39% occurring once. Sequences were obtained from blood. The origin of the receptors is a man younger than 35 with Graves' hyperthyroidism.

The J gene is TRBJ1-6, the V gene TRBV4-1, with 7 bases aligning to TRBD1. V trimming: 1 base; J trimming: 7 bases; junction bases outside the gene matches: 7. CDR3 size: 16 residues. CDR1 is MGHRA, CDR2 YSYEKL, per germline. The DNA for the CDR3 is TGCGCCAGCAGCCAAGGGAAAGACAGGGCAAATTCACCCCTCCACTTT. This sequence encodes CASSQGKDRANSPLHF.

Only a few counts were recorded for this clonotype. The chain recombines TRBV7-9 with TRBJ1-4; TRBD1 aligns across 9 bases. The CDR3 extends over 14 amino acids. CDR1 and CDR2 from the germline V gene are SEHNR and FQNEAQ (reference sequence). J gave up 7 bases and V 5 bases, and 5 bases lay outside the gene matches. The CDR3 region has the DNA TGTGCCAGCAGCCGCGGGACAGGGTTTGAAAAACTGTTTTTT. Translated: CASSRGTGFEKLFF. Based on the CDR3 plus reference TRBV7-9 and TRBJ1-4, the full variable domain is DTGVSQNPRHKITKRGQNVTFRCDPISEHNRLYWYRQTLGQGPEFLTYFQNEAQLEKSRLLSDRFSAERPKGSFSTLEIQRTEQGDSAMYLCASSRGTGFEKLFFGSGTQLSVL.

This clonotype showed up just a few times. CDR3 bases: TGTGCCAGCAGCCCTGGGACAGGTGGAAACACTGAAGCTTTCTTT. Residues: CASSPGTGGNTEAFF. This chain joins TRBV7-6 and TRBJ1-1; 8 nucleotides match TRBD1. The CDR3 contains 15 residues. Germline V gene lookup returns CDR1 SGHVS and CDR2 FNYEAQ. V shed 5 bases, J shed 2 bases, and the junction held 7 bases outside the gene matches.

The chain links TRBV2 to TRBJ2-7, with D maybe TRBD2 (7 bases). V shed 7 bases and J shed 2 bases, with 12 bases lying between them. This CDR3 is 13 amino acids long. Germline-derived CDR1 and CDR2 are SNHLY and FYNNEI. CDR3 sequence reads: CASIGGGPYEQYF. CDR3 coding DNA: TGTGCCAGCATTGGCGGGGGCCCCTACGAGCAGTACTTC.

This clonotype was found many times. The chain recombines TRBV7-9 with TRBJ2-7; D is possibly TRBD1 or TRBD2 (5 bases each). The germline CDR1 and CDR2 sequences are SEHNR and FQNEAQ (reference sequence). V lost 0 bases to trimming and J lost 5 bases, with 11 bases between them. The CDR3 has 14 amino acids. The CDR3 here is CASSLAKRDHEQYF. CDR3 DNA sequence: TGTGCCAGCAGCTTAGCGAAGAGGGACCACGAGCAGTACTTC.

This clonotype was recorded many times. The rearrangement joins TRBV6-5 to TRBJ1-2; D ambiguous. CDR1 and CDR2 (germline): MNHEY, SVGAGI. The length of the CDR3 is 13 residues. V was pared by 2 bases and J by 3 bases, with 7 bases between. The DNA of the CDR3 is TGTGCCAGCAGTTACGGGTCGGACTATGGCTACACCTTC. It is translated as CASSYGSDYGYTF.

This clonotype was seen a few times. Germline and junction disagree at one end, which may indicate a read error. The chain carries TRBV5-1 and TRBJ1-6, with D tentatively TRBD1 (6 bases). The length of the CDR3 is 17 residues. Germline CDR1 and CDR2: SGHRS and YFSETQ. For the CDR3, the DNA is TGTGCCAGCAGCTTAGGCCCGGCAGGGGAGCCTAATTCACCCCTCCACTTT. This encodes CASSLGPAGEPNSPLHF.

In its sample, this clonotype was seen many times. J is TRBJ1-1 and V is TRBV20-1, with D possibly matching TRBD1 (6 bases). The germline gives CDR1 DFQATT, CDR2 SNEGSKA (reference sequence). V lost 4 bases, J lost 1 base, and 7 bases lay in between. CDR3 length: 12 residues. The CDR3 region has the DNA TGCAGTGCTATGACAGGGAACACTGAAGCTTTCTTT. It is translated as CSAMTGNTEAFF.

This sequence joins TRBV2 and TRBJ1-2; no firm D call. This CDR3 contains 12 residues. V was clipped by 4 bases and J by 8 bases, with 11 bases between them. Germline assignment: CDR1 SNHLY and CDR2 FYNNEI. The CDR3 DNA is TGTGCCAGCAGTGCTAGAGATCAAGGCTACACCTTC. It is translated as CASSARDQGYTF.

The chain recombines TRBV18 with TRBJ1-1; 8 bases fit TRBD1. CDR3 size: 14 residues. The germline CDR1 and CDR2 sequences are KGHSH and LQKENI. V dropped 5 bases and J dropped 3; count of bases not matched to a gene: 5. This CDR3 reads CASSEGQVDTEAFF. The CDR3 DNA sequence: TGTGCCAGCTCAGAGGGACAGGTGGACACTGAAGCTTTCTTT.

The chain uses TRBV20-1 and TRBJ2-5; 7 bases map to TRBD2. CDR1 is DFQATT, CDR2 SNEGSKA, per germline (reference sequence). With 0 bases clipped from V and 9 bases from J, the junction kept 4 bases outside the gene matches. The CDR3 extends over 12 amino acids. CDR3 protein: CSAREGGQPQYF. CDR3 nucleotides: TGCAGTGCTAGAGAGGGAGGGCAGCCCCAGTACTTC.